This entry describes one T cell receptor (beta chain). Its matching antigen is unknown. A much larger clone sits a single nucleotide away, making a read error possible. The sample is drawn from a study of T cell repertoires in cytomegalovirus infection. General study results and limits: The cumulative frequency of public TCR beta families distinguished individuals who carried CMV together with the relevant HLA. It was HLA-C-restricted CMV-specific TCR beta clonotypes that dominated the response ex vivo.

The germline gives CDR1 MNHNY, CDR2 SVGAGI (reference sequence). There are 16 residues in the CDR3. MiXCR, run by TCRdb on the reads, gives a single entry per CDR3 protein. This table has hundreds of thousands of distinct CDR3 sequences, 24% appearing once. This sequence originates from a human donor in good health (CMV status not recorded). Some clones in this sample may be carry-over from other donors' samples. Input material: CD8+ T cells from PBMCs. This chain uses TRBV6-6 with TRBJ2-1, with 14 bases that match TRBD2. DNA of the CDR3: TGTGCCAACAGTCGACTAGCGGGGGGGAACTACAATGAGCAGTTCTTC. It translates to CANSRLAGGNYNEQFF.